The entry below describes one TCR beta chain. V shed 9 bases, J shed 3 bases, and the junction held 4 bases outside the gene matches. CDR1 and CDR2 (germline): KGHDR, SFDVKD. This CDR3 region has 13 residues. This sample was included in a study of blood T cell repertoires in COVID-19. The assay was immunoSEQ multiplex PCR, and TCRdb's table has in-frame clones only and misses some. The table records around 60,000 clones, 84% of them present only once. Followed over time, Seattle patients had been enrolled while infection was active. V usage is TRBV24-1 and J usage is TRBJ2-3, with 8 bases identical to TRBD2. Sequencing was done on a sample of peripheral blood. The TCR originated in a man aged 60-69 years with COVID-19, enrolled during active disease. The CDR3, as DNA: TGTGCCACCCAACGGGGGGGTACAGATACGCAGTATTTT. As protein: CATQRGGTDTQYF.